These 21 T cell receptor beta chains came from one sample sequenced in a study of shared clonotypes between healthy human individuals. This table comes from immunoSEQ multiplex PCR, and its TCRdb copy is limited to in-frame clones, with some not included. This table has approximately 2.5 million clones, around 90% appearing once. What was sequenced was naive CD4+ T cells sorted from blood. Regarding subset: CD45RA+ positively selected. The receptors here all came from a man between 18 and 29 years old in good health.

The CDR3: CASSLRGQGNYGYTF. The CDR3 DNA sequence: TGTGCCAGCAGCTTGCGGGGGCAGGGAAACTATGGCTACACCTTC. The gene calls are TRBV5-6 and TRBJ1-2; a weak D match, TRBD1 (6 bases). The ends were cut back, 1 base at V and 2 bases at J, with 12 bases in the middle. This CDR3 comprises 15 residues. The germline V gene has CDR1 SGHDT and CDR2 YYEEEE.

This clone was counted only a few times. The chain employs TRBV6-6 and TRBJ1-1; a possible D gene is TRBD1 (5 bases). This CDR3 comprises 12 residues. Germline lookup yields CDR1 MNHNY and CDR2 SVGAGI (reference sequence). V lost 7 bases and J 6 bases, leaving 12 bases between the germline ends. The CDR3 nucleotides read TGTGCCAGCACCTTGACAGCCTCTGAAGCTTTCTTT. This gives the protein CASTLTASEAFF.

The genes are TRBV11-2 and TRBJ1-1; D gene ambiguous. Per the germline V gene, CDR1 is SGHAT and CDR2 is FQNNGV. Deletions cut 1 base from V and 9 bases from J, with 12 bases between. The CDR3 loop spans 13 amino acids. As DNA, the CDR3 is TGTGCCAGCAGCTTAGCTCGGCAGCTTCAAGCTTTCTTT. Its protein is CASSLARQLQAFF.

This clone was picked up one time. J is TRBJ2-2 and V is TRBV5-1, with a weak D call TRBD2 (6 bases). CDR3 size: 15 residues. The V gene's germline CDR1 is SGHRS and CDR2 YFSETQ. V was cut by 3 bases and J by 6 bases, with 15 bases left in between. The CDR3 sequence is CASSSAGWEAGELFF. The CDR3, as DNA: TGCGCCAGCAGCTCTGCAGGGTGGGAGGCCGGGGAGCTGTTTTTT.

The genes are TRBV13 and TRBJ2-1; perhaps TRBD1 as D (6 bases). Germline V CDR1 and CDR2: PRHDT, FYEKMQ (reference sequence). The germline V and J ends were trimmed by 6 bases and 4 bases, with 19 bases remaining between them. The CDR3 has 16 residues. CDR3 coding DNA: TGTGCCAGCAGTCAAAGAGACAGGTTTTTTTACAATGAGCAGTTCTTC. It is translated as CASSQRDRFFYNEQFF.

J is TRBJ2-5 and V is TRBV7-2; D unclear. There are 16 residues in the CDR3. The germline V gene encodes CDR1 SGHTA and CDR2 FQGNSA. Trimming pared 2 bases from V and 1 base from J, leaving 14 bases between. CDR3: CASSLRAVAAQETQYF. In nucleotides, the CDR3 is TGTGCCAGCAGCTTACGGGCTGTGGCGGCCCAAGAGACCCAGTACTTC.

This chain joins TRBV7-8 and TRBJ1-2, with unresolved D. Deletions cut 5 bases from V and 6 bases from J, with 19 bases between. This CDR3 is built from 15 residues. Per germline, CDR1 SGHVS and CDR2 FQNEAQ. The CDR3 region has the DNA TGTGCCAGCAGCCAAAAGGATCTAACTGGGGATGGCTACACCTTC. This sequence encodes CASSQKDLTGDGYTF. The full variable domain, completed using reference TRBV7-8 and TRBJ1-2, is GAGVSQSPRYKVAKRGQDVALRCDPISGHVSLFWYQQALGQGPEFLTYFQNEAQLDKSGLPSDRFFAERPEGSVSTLKIQRTQQEDSAVYLCASSQKDLTGDGYTFGSGTRLTVV.

As DNA, the CDR3 is TGTGCTAGTGGTTTGGTACTGCGGGGAGGGTACACCGGGGAGCTGTTTTTT. Encoded protein: CASGLVLRGGYTGELFF. The chain uses TRBV12-5 and TRBJ2-2; 7 positions agree with TRBD2. J gave up 3 bases and V 0 bases, and 7 bases lay outside the gene matches. This CDR3 comprises 17 residues. Per germline, CDR1 LGHNT and CDR2 FRNRAP.

Details on this clone: A junction boundary mismatches the germline segment, possibly from a read error. The chain carries TRBV30 and TRBJ2-5; either TRBD1 or TRBD2 may supply D (5 bases each). The CDR3 runs 19 residues. Germline V gene lookup returns CDR1 GTSNPN and CDR2 SVGIG (reference sequence). CDR3 coding DNA: TGTGCCTGGAGTAGAGATCGGGTGAGGGACGACCACCCAAGAGAGGCCCAGTACTTC. Translated, it gives CAWSRDRVRDDHPREAQYF.

Concerning this clone itself: Other DNA sequences in this specimen translate into the identical CDR3. V is TRBV6-1 and J is TRBJ2-3; D is undetermined. Germline-derived CDR1 and CDR2 are MNHNS and SASEGT. V lost 6 bases and J 0 bases, leaving 4 bases between the germline ends. The CDR3 extends over 12 amino acids. This chain's CDR3 is CASRGSTDTQYF. CDR3 nucleotide sequence: TGTGCCAGCAGGGGAAGCACAGATACGCAGTATTTT.

The chain combines TRBV5-5 with TRBJ2-5; 8 nucleotides align to TRBD1. V lost 3 bases to trimming and J lost 0 bases; unmatched junction nucleotides: 10. This CDR3 has 17 amino acids. Germline loops: CDR1 SGHKS, CDR2 YYEKEE (reference sequence). The CDR3 DNA is TGTGCCAGCAGCTCCGGCCGACAGGGGTTGTACCAAGAGACCCAGTACTTC. Its protein product is CASSSGRQGLYQETQYF.

The chain couples TRBV4-1 to TRBJ2-2, with 10 bases aligning to TRBD1. J gave up 4 bases and V 1 base, and 9 bases lay outside the gene matches. The CDR3 extends over 18 amino acids. Germline lookup yields CDR1 MGHRA and CDR2 YSYEKL. The CDR3 coding sequence is TGCGCCAGCAGCCAAGTATCAGTAGGGACAGGGGTCACCGGGGAGCTGTTTTTT. This gives the protein CASSQVSVGTGVTGELFF.

Turning to this clone: The sample contains more than one DNA sequence encoding this CDR3. This rearrangement joins TRBV11-2 to TRBJ1-5; D remains ambiguous. V gave up 3 bases and J gave up 0 bases, with 6 bases separating them. Germline V gene sequence: CDR1 SGHAT, CDR2 FQNNGV. The CDR3 loop spans 14 amino acids. CDR3 in amino acids: CASSFTDSNQPQHF. CDR3 in DNA: TGTGCCAGCAGCTTTACAGATAGCAATCAGCCCCAGCATTTT.

The chain links TRBV7-9 to TRBJ2-2; either TRBD1 or TRBD2 may fit D (6 bases each). Trimming stripped 2 bases from V and 6 bases from J, with 16 bases between. This CDR3 has 16 amino acids. CDR1 and CDR2 from the germline V gene are SEHNR and FQNEAQ (reference sequence). CDR3: CASSLIGGRSAGELFF. The CDR3 DNA sequence: TGTGCCAGCAGCTTAATTGGGGGGCGTTCGGCCGGGGAGCTGTTTTTT.

The CDR3 DNA follows: TGTGCCAGCAGCCCTGGACAGGCGGATGGCTACACCTTC. The encoded protein is CASSPGQADGYTF. The chain recombines TRBV7-3 with TRBJ1-2; 7 nucleotides align to TRBD1. This CDR3 has 13 residues. The junction had 6 bases not matched to a gene; V was cut back by 5 bases and J by 6 bases. Germline assignment: CDR1 SGHTA and CDR2 FQGTGA.

The genes are TRBV6-1 and TRBJ2-5; D ambiguous. The CDR3 loop spans 14 amino acids. CDR1 is MNHNS, CDR2 SASEGT, per germline. V gave up 5 bases and J gave up 5 bases, with 15 bases separating them. CDR3 in DNA: TGTGCCAGCAGTCCCCCTTCAACCCGGGAGACCCAGTACTTC. As protein: CASSPPSTRETQYF.

The chain employs TRBV7-2 and TRBJ2-7; weak D call: TRBD1 (7 bases). The germline V gene has CDR1 SGHTA and CDR2 FQGNSA. Trimming left V 5 bases short and J 2 bases short, with 16 bases between. There are 15 residues in the CDR3. Here the CDR3 DNA reads TGTGCCAGCAGCGCAGGGGGGACTTCCACCTACGAGCAGTACTTC. Residues: CASSAGGTSTYEQYF.

The gene calls are TRBV7-9 and TRBJ2-1; 8 nucleotides line up with TRBD1. The trim removed 3 bases at V and 13 bases at J, leaving 8 bases unmatched. The CDR3 is made up of 13 amino acids. Per the germline V gene, CDR1 is SEHNR and CDR2 is FQNEAQ (reference sequence). In DNA form, the CDR3 reads TGTGCCAGCAGCTTGTCCGGGACAGGAGGCCAGTTCTTC. Residues: CASSLSGTGGQFF. Full variable domain (missing parts from reference TRBV7-9 and TRBJ2-1): DTGVSQNPRHKITKRGQNVTFRCDPISEHNRLYWYRQTLGQGPEFLTYFQNEAQLEKSRLLSDRFSAERPKGSFSTLEIQRTEQGDSAMYLCASSLSGTGGQFFGPGTRLTVL.

The chain has TRBV6-5 and TRBJ2-7; the D gene is possibly TRBD2 (6 bases). The CDR3 is 14 residues long. Between the trimmed V and J ends, which lost 2 bases and 1 base, there was a span of 9 bases. Germline CDR1 reads MNHEY; CDR2 reads SVGAGI. The CDR3 DNA follows: TGTGCCAGCAGTTACAGGCTAGCGTCCTACGAGCAGTACTTC. Protein product: CASSYRLASYEQYF.

As DNA, the CDR3 is TGTGCCATCAGGGGACAGGGGGCTGACACCGGGGAGCTGTTTTTT. As protein: CAIRGQGADTGELFF. The rearrangement joins TRBV10-3 to TRBJ2-2; 12 positions agree with TRBD1. V trimming: 6 bases; J trimming: 3 bases; junction bases outside the gene matches: 2. Germline-derived CDR1 and CDR2 are ENHRY and SYGVKD. The CDR3 length is 15 residues.

Here the CDR3 reads CASSQEEADTQYF. Written as DNA, the CDR3 is TGTGCCAGCAGCCAAGAGGAGGCAGATACGCAGTATTTT. The chain has TRBV4-2 and TRBJ2-3; a weak D match, TRBD2 (5 bases). The germline gives CDR1 LGHNA, CDR2 YNFKEQ. With 0 bases removed from V and 4 bases from J, the gap between germline ends came to 5 bases. The CDR3 is 13 amino acids.